The count of the clone carrying this T cell receptor (beta chain) is one. What it binds is unknown. The data are from a study of T cell responses to AZD1222 COVID-19 vaccine. Whole-study findings and limits: The study sampled repertoires only after the peak T cell response. The study identified only six AZD1222 recipients as seropositive at baseline. Breadth and depth of Spike-specific TCRs rose after two AZD1222 doses. White British ancestry dominated among donors, who included more females, and clonal diversity was possibly underestimated.

This CDR3 region has 15 residues. CDR1 is SGHNT and CDR2 is YENEEA in the germline V gene. Trimming took off 5 bases at V and 4 bases at J, with 17 bases between the two ends. Repertoires were generated with immunoSEQ multiplex PCR, while TCRdb's copy carries only in-frame clones and drops some. The sample contains 120,000 to 150,000 clones, approximately 90% of which appear only once. The V call is TRBV11-3, the J call TRBJ1-2; no clear D gene. The sample here was peripheral blood, taken 28 days after the second AZD1222 dose. The source of this sequence is an adult who received the AZD1222 COVID-19 vaccine. CDR3 sequence reads: CASSQVGGMGYGYTF. The CDR3 nucleotides read TGTGCCAGCAGCCAAGTCGGAGGAATGGGCTATGGCTACACCTTC. The whole variable domain, remainder taken from reference TRBV11-3 and TRBJ1-2, is EAGVVQSPRYKIIEKKQPVAFWCNPISGHNTLYWYLQNLGQGPELLIRYENEEAVDDSQLPKDRFSAERLKGVDSTLKIQPAELGDSAVYLCASSQVGGMGYGYTFGSGTRLTVV.